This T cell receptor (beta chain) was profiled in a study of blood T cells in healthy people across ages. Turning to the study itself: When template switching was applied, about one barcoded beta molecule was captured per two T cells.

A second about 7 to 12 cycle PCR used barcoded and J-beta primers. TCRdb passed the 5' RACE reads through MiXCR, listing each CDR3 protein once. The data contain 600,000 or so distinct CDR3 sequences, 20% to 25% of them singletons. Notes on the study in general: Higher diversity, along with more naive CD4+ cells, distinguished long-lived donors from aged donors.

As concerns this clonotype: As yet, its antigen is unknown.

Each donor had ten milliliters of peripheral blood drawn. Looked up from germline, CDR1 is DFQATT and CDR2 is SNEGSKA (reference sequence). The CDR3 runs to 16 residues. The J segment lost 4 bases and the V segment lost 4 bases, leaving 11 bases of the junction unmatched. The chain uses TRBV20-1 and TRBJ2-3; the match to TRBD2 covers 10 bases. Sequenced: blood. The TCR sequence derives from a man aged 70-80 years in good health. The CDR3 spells CSAMRASGRGADTQYF. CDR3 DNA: TGCAGTGCTATGAGGGCTAGCGGGAGAGGGGCAGATACGCAGTATTTT.